These 26 T cell receptor beta chains were sequenced from one sample in a study of molecular identifiers for immune sequencing clone quantification (dated by TCRdb to 2016 to 2019). The library was obtained by PCR. The data were produced on a NextSeq 500. Using fastp at Q25 and MiXCR, TCRdb reprocessed the public reads and kept productive beta chains. Each entry merges the rows of one CDR3 protein and shows their most common DNA and genes. The sample profile shows around 320,000 distinct CDR3 sequences; about 22% of them were found once. The ten largest clones represent 0.65% to 0.75% of the sample. The material sequenced was naive CD8+ T cells from blood, with Jurkat cell RNA spiked in. The cell subset or site label of this sample denotes: FACS-sorted CD8+CD4-CCR7+CD45RA+ naive T cells. The receptors stem from a human donor in good health. Some libraries in this study had Jurkat cell RNA spiked in.

The chain combines TRBV19 with TRBJ2-1, with 7 bases lining up with TRBD2. Germline CDR1 is LNHDA and CDR2 is SQIVND (reference sequence). The CDR3 consists of 11 residues. With 6 bases clipped from V and 8 bases from J, the junction kept 1 base outside the gene matches. The CDR3, as DNA: TGTGCCAGTAGCCGGGGGGATGAGCAGTTCTTC. Its translation: CASSRGDEQFF.

A word on this clonotype: A read error may produce the germline difference seen at one junction end. This chain links TRBV7-9 with TRBJ1-3; D gene uncertain. CDR3 length: 16 amino acids. Germline V CDR1 and CDR2: SEHNR, FQNEAQ (reference sequence). In DNA, the CDR3 is TGTGACAGCAGTCACAGCCTTTCCGACTCTGGAAACACCATATATTTT. Translating gives CDSSHSLSDSGNTIYF.

This clonotype occurred many times. V is TRBV7-2 and J is TRBJ2-7, with 13 bases that match TRBD2. This CDR3 is built from 17 residues. The V and J ends lost 5 bases and 2 bases, in that order; junction bases with no gene match: 9. CDR1 is SGHTA, CDR2 FQGNSA, per germline. For the CDR3, the DNA is TGTGCCAGCAGCGAGACTAGCGGGAGGTACGCTCCCTACGAGCAGTACTTC. Translation gives CASSETSGRYAPYEQYF.

The genes are TRBV12-3 or TRBV12-4 and TRBJ2-5; 10 bases align to TRBD2. Trimming cost V 3 bases and J 2 bases; bases outside gene matches: 9. The CDR3 extends over 17 amino acids. CDR3 in DNA: TGTGCCAGCAGTTTGATTAGCGGGGGGCTCAAGCAAGAGACCCAGTACTTC. It is translated as CASSLISGGLKQETQYF.

The chain combines TRBV9 with TRBJ1-1; 10 bases are a match to TRBD1. Losses at the gene ends were 3 bases for V and 5 bases for J; bases not matched to a gene: 7. Germline V gives CDR1 SGDLS, CDR2 YYNGEE. This CDR3 comprises 15 residues. CDR3 protein: CASSGRDRGGTEAFF. The CDR3 DNA sequence: TGTGCCAGCAGCGGCCGGGACAGGGGAGGAACTGAAGCTTTCTTT.

Of note for this clonotype: This may come from a read error, since a much larger clone is one base off. The CDR3 DNA is TGTGCCGGCAGTTACATGAACCCAGAGTCCTACAATGAGCAGTTCTTC. Protein sequence: CAGSYMNPESYNEQFF. The rearrangement links TRBV6-5 to TRBJ2-1; D gene ambiguous. CDR3 size: 16 residues. Germline lookup yields CDR1 MNHEY and CDR2 SVGAGI.

This clonotype occurred a few times. The chain is built from TRBV27 and TRBJ2-1, with 9 bases fitting TRBD2. Unmatched junction bases numbered 13, after V lost 3 bases and J lost 7 bases. The CDR3 spans 17 residues. The germline V gene encodes CDR1 MNHEY and CDR2 SMNVEV (reference sequence). The CDR3 DNA reads as TGTGCCAGCAGTTTGGAGGGCGGGGGGGGCTGGGGGAATGAGCAGTTCTTC. This sequence encodes CASSLEGGGGWGNEQFF.

This clonotype was observed a few times. CDR3 nucleotides: TGTGCCAGCAGTACAGGGGGACAGGGAAGGCAAGAGACCCAGTACTTC. It is translated as CASSTGGQGRQETQYF. The chain recombines TRBV6-9 with TRBJ2-5; 9 bases match TRBD1. Looked up from germline, CDR1 is MNHGY and CDR2 is SVAAGI. The CDR3 has 16 amino acids. Losses at the gene ends were 5 bases for V and 2 bases for J; bases not matched to a gene: 9.

The sample holds many counts of this clonotype. The rearrangement uses TRBV7-2 and TRBJ1-3; D is unresolved. Germline-derived CDR1 and CDR2 are SGHTA and FQGNSA. Trimming shortened V by 2 bases and J by 2 bases, and 10 bases separated the two germline ends. This CDR3 comprises 15 residues. Here the CDR3 reads CASSLSQRTGNTIYF. In DNA form, the CDR3 reads TGTGCCAGCAGCTTAAGCCAACGCACTGGAAACACCATATATTTT. Full variable domain (rest looked up from reference TRBV7-2 and TRBJ1-3): GAGVSQSPSNKVTEKGKDVELRCDPISGHTALYWYRQSLGQGLEFLIYFQGNSAPDKSGLPSDRFSAERTGGSVSTLTIQRTQQEDSAVYLCASSLSQRTGNTIYFGEGSWLTVV.

The chain couples TRBV3-1 to TRBJ2-3; D possibly uses TRBD1 or TRBD2 (5 bases each). Trimming shortened V by 1 base and J by 1 base, and 27 bases separated the two germline ends. Germline loops: CDR1 LGHDT, CDR2 YNNKEL (reference sequence). This CDR3 comprises 21 residues. Here the CDR3 DNA reads TGTGCCAGCAGCCAAGTTTTCATCGGGGCCTCAGGACCAAAGCGCACAGATACGCAGTATTTT. Translated, it gives CASSQVFIGASGPKRTDTQYF.

This clonotype was found a few times. V gene TRBV2 combines with J gene TRBJ2-3; a possible D gene is TRBD2 (5 bases). The V and J ends lost 3 bases and 0 bases respectively, with 13 bases between them. This CDR3 comprises 16 residues. CDR1 is SNHLY, CDR2 FYNNEI, per germline. The CDR3 bases are TGTGCCAGCAGTGATGGAGGACTCGAAAGCACAGATACGCAGTATTTT. Translated, it gives CASSDGGLESTDTQYF. Supplemented by reference TRBV2 and TRBJ2-3, the full variable domain reads EPEVTQTPSHQVTQMGQEVILRCVPISNHLYFYWYRQILGQKVEFLVSFYNNEISEKSEIFDDQFSVERPDGSNFTLKIRSTKLEDSAMYFCASSDGGLESTDTQYFGPGTRLTVL.

The rearrangement links TRBV2 to TRBJ1-5; TRBD1 aligns across 8 bases. V lost 6 bases and J lost 4; bases outside the gene matches: 8. This CDR3 comprises 15 residues. Looked up from germline, CDR1 is SNHLY and CDR2 is FYNNEI. The CDR3 DNA is TGTGCCAGCAGAACCGGACAGGGCGGAAATCAGCCCCAGCATTTT. Translating gives CASRTGQGGNQPQHF.

The V gene is TRBV6-2 or TRBV6-3, the J gene TRBJ1-5; a possible D gene is TRBD1 (6 bases). This CDR3 comprises 15 residues. V was cut by 6 bases and J by 0 bases, with 12 bases left in between. CDR1 MNHEY and CDR2 SVGEGT come from the germline V gene. The chain's CDR3 is CASSHDRNSNQPQHF. Here the CDR3 DNA reads TGTGCCAGCAGCCACGACAGGAATAGCAATCAGCCCCAGCATTTT.

In this sample, this clonotype turned up a few times. The chain is built from TRBV4-1 and TRBJ1-5; D might be TRBD1 (5 bases). Between the trimmed V and J ends, which lost 1 base and 6 bases, there was a span of 13 bases. The CDR3 consists of 15 residues. Per the germline V gene, CDR1 is MGHRA and CDR2 is YSYEKL. In DNA form, the CDR3 reads TGCGCCAGCAGCCAAGGAAGGGGTTCGGGTCAGCCCCAGCATTTT. This encodes CASSQGRGSGQPQHF.

This clonotype has only a few counts. The V call is TRBV10-3, the J call TRBJ1-1; 7 positions agree with TRBD1. Trimming at V came to 10 bases and at J to 1 base, leaving 6 bases not matched to a gene. The CDR3 covers 13 residues. Looked up from germline, CDR1 is ENHRY and CDR2 is SYGVKD. Written as DNA, the CDR3 is TGTGCCACCTGGGACAGCGAGAACACTGAAGCTTTCTTT. This encodes CATWDSENTEAFF.

This clonotype was detected many times. V is TRBV15 and J is TRBJ1-5, with D perhaps TRBD1 (5 bases). Germline V gene sequence: CDR1 LNHNV, CDR2 YYDKDF (reference sequence). Between the trimmed V and J ends, which lost 0 bases and 6 bases, there was a span of 12 bases. The length of the CDR3 is 15 residues. The CDR3 sequence is CATSRDQGGGQPQHF. The CDR3 DNA reads as TGTGCCACCAGCAGAGACCAGGGCGGAGGTCAGCCCCAGCATTTT.

Points on this clonotype: In this CDR3 the conserved last residue, phenylalanine or tryptophan, is missing, so a read error is likely. The rearrangement uses TRBV18 and TRBJ2-5; tentatively, D is TRBD2 (5 bases). CDR1 and CDR2 (germline): KGHSH, LQKENI. The CDR3 totals 15 residues. The germline V and J ends were trimmed by 3 bases and 3 bases, with 14 bases remaining between them. The CDR3 DNA follows: TGTGCCAGCTCACCTCCGGACTGGGCGGAAGAGACCCAGTACCTC. Its protein is CASSPPDWAEETQYL.

This clonotype was seen repeatedly, ten times or more. J is TRBJ2-7 and V is TRBV6-5, with a weak D call TRBD1 (5 bases). The CDR3 is made up of 14 amino acids. Germline values: CDR1 MNHEY, CDR2 SVGAGI. V lost 2 bases, J lost 5 bases, and 13 bases lay in between. The CDR3 reads CASSYRTIGDEQYF. CDR3 bases: TGTGCCAGCAGTTACCGGACAATCGGCGACGAGCAGTACTTC.

The rearrangement joins TRBV10-3 to TRBJ2-5, with D possibly being TRBD2 (6 bases). V gave up 4 bases and J gave up 3 bases, with 12 bases separating them. Germline CDR1 and CDR2: ENHRY and SYGVKD. The CDR3 totals 14 residues. In DNA, the CDR3 is TGTGCCATCAGTGGGGGACTGGAAAAAGAGACCCAGTACTTC. Its protein product is CAISGGLEKETQYF.

This clonotype appeared a single time. Its ends do not fully match the called genes, so a read error is possible. The chain uses TRBV6-1 and TRBJ2-7; 8 positions agree with TRBD1. This CDR3 contains 13 residues. The germline V gene has CDR1 MNHNS and CDR2 SASEGT. In nucleotides, the CDR3 is TGCGCCAGCGGTAGGACAGGGCCCTACGAGCAGAACTTC. Translated: CASGRTGPYEQNF.

The chain joins TRBV4-3 to TRBJ1-4; D might be TRBD1 (6 bases). Trimming left V 0 bases short and J 8 bases short, with 16 bases between. Germline V CDR1 and CDR2: LGHNA, YSLEER. The CDR3 runs to 16 residues. CDR3 DNA: TGCGCCAGCAGCCAAGATTGGCTGCAGGGGCGGGAAAAACTGTTTTTT. Translated, it gives CASSQDWLQGREKLFF.

This clonotype was counted between two and nine times. The genes are TRBV4-3 and TRBJ2-3, with D unresolved. Per germline, CDR1 LGHNA and CDR2 YSLEER. V was cut by 0 bases and J by 2 bases, with 12 bases left in between. This CDR3 is 16 amino acids long. CDR3 in DNA: TGCGCCAGCAGCCAAGATAGGAACAGTAACACAGATACGCAGTATTTT. Translation gives CASSQDRNSNTDTQYF.

The chain uses TRBV4-1 and TRBJ2-1, with TRBD2 as a possible D gene (5 bases). Germline V CDR1 and CDR2: MGHRA, YSYEKL. Trimming cost V 0 bases and J 14 bases, with 14 bases left between them. The CDR3 has 13 amino acids. This CDR3 is CASSQELPDGKFF. The CDR3 DNA reads TGCGCCAGCAGCCAAGAGCTGCCCGACGGGAAGTTCTTC.

This chain joins TRBV7-9 and TRBJ1-4, with D unclear. The V gene lost 1 base and the J gene lost 5 bases, with 14 bases spanning the gap. CDR3 length: 16 amino acids. Germline V gives CDR1 SEHNR, CDR2 FQNEAQ (reference sequence). CDR3 loop: CASSLVRANKNEKLFF. CDR3 DNA: TGTGCCAGCAGCTTAGTTCGGGCGAATAAGAATGAAAAACTGTTTTTT. The whole variable domain, remainder taken from reference TRBV7-9 and TRBJ1-4, is DTGVSQNPRHKITKRGQNVTFRCDPISEHNRLYWYRQTLGQGPEFLTYFQNEAQLEKSRLLSDRFSAERPKGSFSTLEIQRTEQGDSAMYLCASSLVRANKNEKLFFGSGTQLSVL.

This clonotype appeared many times. The rearrangement uses TRBV20-1 and TRBJ2-5, with D tentatively TRBD1 (5 bases). The V and J ends lost 3 bases and 4 bases respectively, with 12 bases between them. Germline lookup yields CDR1 DFQATT and CDR2 SNEGSKA (reference sequence). This CDR3 is 13 amino acids long. The CDR3 coding sequence is TGCAGTGCTAGGGGGCATTGGTCAGAGACCCAGTACTTC. This translates into CSARGHWSETQYF.

This chain joins TRBV4-1 and TRBJ2-7; D is ambiguous. Germline CDR1 MGHRA, CDR2 YSYEKL. The ends were cut back, 1 base at V and 3 bases at J, with 10 bases in the middle. The CDR3 covers 14 residues. Written as DNA, the CDR3 is TGCGCCAGCAGCCAAGCCGCCTCTAACTACGAGCAGTACTTC. This sequence encodes CASSQAASNYEQYF.